A selection of T cell receptor beta chains follows, all from one sample in a study of blood T cell repertoires in COVID-19. Sequencing used immunoSEQ multiplex PCR; TCRdb keeps in-frame clones, though not all of them. This table holds 150,000 to 200,000 clones, roughly 77% found once. Sequencing was done on a sample of peripheral blood. Receptors were obtained from a human donor in a cohort sampled during active COVID-19. Each CDR3 is given with its conserved first and last residue. Fields, in order: J gene, V gene, clone size, D gene, CDR3 DNA, CDR3 protein. The D gene is left open where the match is weak. Some rows have no size entry. The others give once, few or many, or a class for an expanded clone.

j_call: TRBJ2-7; v_call: TRBV27; clone_size: NA; d_call: TRBD1; cdr3_nt: TGTGCCAGCGCCTACAGGGGCTCCTACGAGCAGTACTTC; cdr3_aa: CASAYRGSYEQYF
j_call: TRBJ2-7; v_call: TRBV13; clone_size: once; d_call: NA; cdr3_nt: TGTGCCAGCAGCTCGAGGACAGAGAAGAACTACGAGCAGTACTTC; cdr3_aa: CASSSRTEKNYEQYF
j_call: TRBJ2-5; v_call: TRBV10-1; clone_size: few; d_call: NA; cdr3_nt: TGCGCCAGCAGTGGAGGAGCGGCAGGGGACCAAGAGACCCAGTACTTC; cdr3_aa: CASSGGAAGDQETQYF
j_call: TRBJ1-3; v_call: TRBV9; clone_size: NA; d_call: NA; cdr3_nt: TGTGCCAGCAGCGTGGGGGGTAGAGGTCGCTCTGGAAACACCATATATTTT; cdr3_aa: CASSVGGRGRSGNTIYF
j_call: TRBJ2-1; v_call: TRBV5-4; clone_size: NA; d_call: TRBD1; cdr3_nt: TGTGCCAGCAGCTTGGGGGAGACAGGGTACAATGAGCAGTTCTTC; cdr3_aa: CASSLGETGYNEQFF
j_call: TRBJ2-1; v_call: TRBV29-1; clone_size: once; d_call: TRBD2; cdr3_nt: TGCAGCGTGGGACTAGATTCATACAATGAGCAGTTCTTC; cdr3_aa: CSVGLDSYNEQFF
j_call: TRBJ1-1; v_call: TRBV28; clone_size: NA; d_call: NA; cdr3_nt: TGTGCCAGCAGCCTTCCGAGGAACACTGAAGCTTTCTTT; cdr3_aa: CASSLPRNTEAFF
j_call: TRBJ1-6; v_call: TRBV5-1; clone_size: NA; d_call: TRBD1; cdr3_nt: TGCGCCAGCAGCTTGCGGGACAGGGGTAATAATTCACCCCTCCACTTT; cdr3_aa: CASSLRDRGNNSPLHF
j_call: TRBJ2-7; v_call: TRBV5-5; clone_size: NA; d_call: NA; cdr3_nt: TGTGCCAGCAGCTTGGCCCTTGAGCAGTACTTC; cdr3_aa: CASSLALEQYF
j_call: TRBJ1-2; v_call: TRBV20-1; clone_size: NA; d_call: NA; cdr3_nt: TGCAGTGCTAGTGGGGTGGCAGGTTCCTATGGCTACACCTTC; cdr3_aa: CSASGVAGSYGYTF
j_call: TRBJ1-2; v_call: TRBV11-2; clone_size: NA; d_call: NA; cdr3_nt: TGTGCCAGCAGTCATGCGGGTGGCTACACCTTC; cdr3_aa: CASSHAGGYTF
j_call: TRBJ2-7; v_call: TRBV27; clone_size: NA; d_call: TRBD2; cdr3_nt: TGTGCCAGCAGTGGGGGGGGTCCCTACGAGCAGTACTTC; cdr3_aa: CASSGGGPYEQYF
j_call: TRBJ2-5; v_call: TRBV2; clone_size: NA; d_call: TRBD1; cdr3_nt: TGTGCCAGCAAGAGGGACAGGGAGACCCAGTACTTC; cdr3_aa: CASKRDRETQYF
j_call: TRBJ2-3; v_call: TRBV25-1; clone_size: NA; d_call: TRBD1; cdr3_nt: TGTGCCAGCAGTGAATACCGAGGGGGCAGCGATATAGGAGATACGCAGTATTTT; cdr3_aa: CASSEYRGGSDIGDTQYF
j_call: TRBJ1-1; v_call: TRBV2; clone_size: NA; d_call: TRBD1; cdr3_nt: TGTGCCAGCAGCGCGGGACAGGGTACTGAAGCTTTCTTT; cdr3_aa: CASSAGQGTEAFF
j_call: TRBJ1-5; v_call: TRBV15; clone_size: few; d_call: NA; cdr3_nt: TGTGCCACCAGCAGTCTTCGGACGGGACATTATTTAGATCAGCCCCAGCATTTT; cdr3_aa: CATSSLRTGHYLDQPQHF
j_call: TRBJ2-3; v_call: TRBV27; clone_size: NA; d_call: NA; cdr3_nt: TGTGCCAGCAGCAAACTAGCTCCATATGGCACAGATACGCAGTATTTT; cdr3_aa: CASSKLAPYGTDTQYF
j_call: TRBJ2-1; v_call: TRBV7-6; clone_size: NA; d_call: NA; cdr3_nt: TGTGCCAGCAGCCCGAAGGGGATGTACAATGAGCAGTTCTTC; cdr3_aa: CASSPKGMYNEQFF
j_call: TRBJ1-5; v_call: TRBV19; clone_size: few; d_call: TRBD1; cdr3_nt: TGTGCCAGTACCGTACGCGGGACAGGGGGTCAGCCCCAGCATTTT; cdr3_aa: CASTVRGTGGQPQHF
j_call: TRBJ2-7; v_call: TRBV11-2; clone_size: NA; d_call: NA; cdr3_nt: TGTGCCAGCAGCTCACAGCGGTGGGAGGAGAACGAGCAGTACTTC; cdr3_aa: CASSSQRWEENEQYF
j_call: TRBJ1-5; v_call: TRBV28; clone_size: NA; d_call: NA; cdr3_nt: TGTGCCAGCAGTTTAGAGACAGAGAATAATCAGCCCCAGCATTTT; cdr3_aa: CASSLETENNQPQHF
j_call: TRBJ1-4; v_call: TRBV30; clone_size: NA; d_call: NA; cdr3_nt: TGTGCCTGGGCTAAACAGGGCCTTAATGAAAAACTGTTTTTT; cdr3_aa: CAWAKQGLNEKLFF
j_call: TRBJ2-3; v_call: TRBV20-1; clone_size: once; d_call: TRBD2; cdr3_nt: TGCAGTGCTAGTCTCGGCGGGAGCCCCACAGATACGCAGTATTTT; cdr3_aa: CSASLGGSPTDTQYF
j_call: TRBJ1-1; v_call: TRBV7-9; clone_size: few; d_call: NA; cdr3_nt: TGTGCCAGCAGCCGCCGACAGGAGAACACTGAAGCTTTCTTT; cdr3_aa: CASSRRQENTEAFF
j_call: TRBJ1-1; v_call: TRBV9; clone_size: NA; d_call: NA; cdr3_nt: TGTGCCAGCAGCGTAGGCGTGGGGGGTACTGAAGCTTTCTTT; cdr3_aa: CASSVGVGGTEAFF
j_call: TRBJ2-7; v_call: TRBV30; clone_size: few; d_call: NA; cdr3_nt: TGTGCCTGGAGGCTAGAACGGGGCACAGGGAGTCACTACGAGCAGTACTTC; cdr3_aa: CAWRLERGTGSHYEQYF
j_call: TRBJ2-7; v_call: TRBV9; clone_size: NA; d_call: NA; cdr3_nt: TGTGCCAGCAGCCCCGGGATAGACCGGGATATGGGAGAGCAGTACTTC; cdr3_aa: CASSPGIDRDMGEQYF
j_call: TRBJ2-5; v_call: TRBV11-2; clone_size: NA; d_call: NA; cdr3_nt: TGTGCCAGCAGCTTGAGGAGGGGGCATCCAGAGACCCAGTACTTC; cdr3_aa: CASSLRRGHPETQYF
j_call: TRBJ1-6; v_call: TRBV12-5; clone_size: NA; d_call: NA; cdr3_nt: TGTGCTAGTGGTCCGGACAGCTATAATTCACCCCTCCACTTT; cdr3_aa: CASGPDSYNSPLHF
j_call: TRBJ1-1; v_call: TRBV7-8; clone_size: NA; d_call: NA; cdr3_nt: TGTGCCAGCAAGCTACAGGCTGAAGCTTTCTTT; cdr3_aa: CASKLQAEAFF
j_call: TRBJ2-2; v_call: TRBV28; clone_size: NA; d_call: NA; cdr3_nt: TGTGCCAGCAGCCTCCGCGGGTCGGGCACCGGGGAGCTGTTTTTT; cdr3_aa: CASSLRGSGTGELFF
j_call: TRBJ2-1; v_call: TRBV27; clone_size: NA; d_call: NA; cdr3_nt: TGTGCCAGCAGTTTAAGGGGTTCCCCTACCAGGGGATACAATGAGCAGTTCTTC; cdr3_aa: CASSLRGSPTRGYNEQFF
j_call: TRBJ1-5; v_call: TRBV19; clone_size: once; d_call: NA; cdr3_nt: TGTGCCAGTAGAGCAGGGGTCCACCAGCCCCAGCATTTT; cdr3_aa: CASRAGVHQPQHF
j_call: TRBJ1-6; v_call: TRBV19; clone_size: NA; d_call: NA; cdr3_nt: TGTGCCAGTAGTAATCCAGGGTTGGGTTCACCCCTCCACTTT; cdr3_aa: CASSNPGLGSPLHF
j_call: TRBJ2-4; v_call: TRBV7-3; clone_size: NA; d_call: TRBD2; cdr3_nt: TGTGCCAGCAGCTACTCCGGGACTACCAGCGCCAAAAACATTCAGTACTTC; cdr3_aa: CASSYSGTTSAKNIQYF
j_call: TRBJ2-1; v_call: TRBV6-5; clone_size: NA; d_call: TRBD1; cdr3_nt: TGTGCCAGCAGTTCGGGACAGGTCGCCTACAATGAGCAGTTCTTC; cdr3_aa: CASSSGQVAYNEQFF
j_call: TRBJ2-1; v_call: TRBV6-5; clone_size: NA; d_call: NA; cdr3_nt: TGTGCCAGCAGTCACGGGGGAACAAGTGAGCAGTTCTTC; cdr3_aa: CASSHGGTSEQFF
j_call: TRBJ2-7; v_call: TRBV10-2; clone_size: NA; d_call: TRBD2; cdr3_nt: TGCGCCAGCAGGGATAGCGGGGGTGGATACGAGCAGTACTTC; cdr3_aa: CASRDSGGGYEQYF
j_call: TRBJ1-2; v_call: TRBV5-4; clone_size: NA; d_call: NA; cdr3_nt: TGTGCCAGCAGCTATCCAACAGGGAGGGGTAACTATGGCTACACCTTC; cdr3_aa: CASSYPTGRGNYGYTF
j_call: TRBJ2-7; v_call: TRBV5-6; clone_size: NA; d_call: NA; cdr3_nt: TGTGCCAGCAGCTTGGGGACATCAGGGGGGGAGCAGTACTTC; cdr3_aa: CASSLGTSGGEQYF
j_call: TRBJ2-5; v_call: TRBV3-1/TRBV3-2; clone_size: NA; d_call: NA; cdr3_nt: TGTGCCAGCAGCCAGGTCACGCAGGGGTCGTATGGAGAGACCCAGTACTTC; cdr3_aa: CASSQVTQGSYGETQYF
j_call: TRBJ1-4; v_call: TRBV4-1; clone_size: NA; d_call: TRBD1; cdr3_nt: TGCGCCAGCAGCCAACAAAGGACAGGGCTCGAAAAACTGTTTTTT; cdr3_aa: CASSQQRTGLEKLFF
j_call: TRBJ2-7; v_call: TRBV7-9; clone_size: NA; d_call: TRBD1; cdr3_nt: TGTGCCAGCAGCCGTGGTGCGGGACAGGGGGTTGTAAAGGAGCAGTACTTC; cdr3_aa: CASSRGAGQGVVKEQYF
j_call: TRBJ2-2; v_call: TRBV5-5; clone_size: NA; d_call: NA; cdr3_nt: TGTGCCAGCAGCTTATGGGCAGGGGCGAACACCGGGGAGCTGTTTTTT; cdr3_aa: CASSLWAGANTGELFF
j_call: TRBJ2-5; v_call: TRBV27; clone_size: NA; d_call: TRBD1; cdr3_nt: TGTGCCAGCAGTGCGCCGGGACAGGAGTACCAAGAGACCCAGTACTTC; cdr3_aa: CASSAPGQEYQETQYF
j_call: TRBJ2-3; v_call: TRBV5-1; clone_size: NA; d_call: NA; cdr3_nt: TGCGCCAGCAGTTCACCGGGACACCGCACAGATACGCAGTATTTT; cdr3_aa: CASSSPGHRTDTQYF
j_call: TRBJ1-5; v_call: TRBV6-6; clone_size: NA; d_call: TRBD1; cdr3_nt: TGTGCCAGCGACAGGACAGGGGGACGAAGCAATCAGCCCCAGCATTTT; cdr3_aa: CASDRTGGRSNQPQHF
j_call: TRBJ1-1; v_call: TRBV7-9; clone_size: NA; d_call: TRBD1; cdr3_nt: TGTGCCAGCAGCACGACAGGGCTCACTGAAGCTTTCTTT; cdr3_aa: CASSTTGLTEAFF
j_call: TRBJ2-7; v_call: TRBV5-6; clone_size: NA; d_call: TRBD2; cdr3_nt: TGTGCCAGCAGGGCCGGGGGGGGACCCTACGAGCAGTACTTC; cdr3_aa: CASRAGGGPYEQYF
j_call: TRBJ1-5; v_call: TRBV7-2; clone_size: once; d_call: NA; cdr3_nt: TGTGCCAGCAGCTTCTATATGAGCAATCAGCCCCAGCATTTT; cdr3_aa: CASSFYMSNQPQHF
j_call: TRBJ1-2; v_call: TRBV7-2; clone_size: NA; d_call: TRBD1; cdr3_nt: TGTGCCAGCAGGAGCCCCGGACAGGGGAACTATGGCTACACCTTC; cdr3_aa: CASRSPGQGNYGYTF
j_call: TRBJ2-2; v_call: TRBV7-9; clone_size: NA; d_call: TRBD1; cdr3_nt: TGTGCCAGCAGCTCATGGACAGGGGACCCCGGGGAGCTGTTTTTT; cdr3_aa: CASSSWTGDPGELFF
j_call: TRBJ2-1; v_call: TRBV7-3; clone_size: NA; d_call: NA; cdr3_nt: TGTGCCAGCAGCAAAGTAATCCTCTCGGGGAGCTCCTACAATGAGCAGTTCTTC; cdr3_aa: CASSKVILSGSSYNEQFF
j_call: TRBJ1-4; v_call: TRBV29-1; clone_size: NA; d_call: NA; cdr3_nt: TGCAGCGTTCGGTTGGATGAAAAACTGTTTTTT; cdr3_aa: CSVRLDEKLFF
j_call: TRBJ1-1; v_call: TRBV29-1; clone_size: NA; d_call: TRBD1; cdr3_nt: TGCAGCGCCGAGGAAGGGACAGGGACCACTGAAGCTTTCTTT; cdr3_aa: CSAEEGTGTTEAFF
j_call: TRBJ1-4; v_call: TRBV7-9; clone_size: NA; d_call: TRBD1; cdr3_nt: TGTGCCAGCAGCTCAGACAGGGTGGCGGAAAAACTGTTTTTT; cdr3_aa: CASSSDRVAEKLFF
j_call: TRBJ1-4; v_call: TRBV5-1; clone_size: NA; d_call: TRBD1; cdr3_nt: TGCGCCAGCAGCTTAACAGGGGGCTCTAGAGAAAAACTGTTTTTT; cdr3_aa: CASSLTGGSREKLFF
j_call: TRBJ2-5; v_call: TRBV13; clone_size: NA; d_call: NA; cdr3_nt: TGTGCCAGCAGCCTCCAGGGATACCAGTACTTC; cdr3_aa: CASSLQGYQYF